This T cell receptor (beta chain) was captured by sequencing in a study of shared clonotypes between healthy human individuals (TCRdb year 2020). Describing the broader study: A few men and a couple of women, aged 18 to 49 years, made up the cohort. Different laboratories and diverse techniques were used to prepare libraries and sequence TCR repertoires, to increase sequencing depth and limit assay-specific biases. Each donor's leukapheresis produced roughly between roughly 0.85 and 10 billion PBMCs. For each donor, CD4 naive and CD4 memory were each given three plates, CD8 naive was given two plates, and CD8 memory was given one plate. To estimate repertoire size and how much clonotypes are shared between individuals, the study performed deep sequencing of blood TCR repertoires from roughly five healthy adults.

The donors were healthy, HIV-negative adults with no recently reported acute infections or vaccinations. Every donor was a Caucasian adult living in Nashville, Tennessee, USA. Magnetic negative selection was used to enrich CD4+ T cells, after which naive cells were positively selected on CD45RA and the negative fraction became the memory subset. Blood was obtained by leukapheresis, after which PBMCs were separated by Ficoll-Histopaque density gradient centrifugation and cryopreserved in liquid nitrogen vapor phase. Analytical flow cytometry was used to check the purity and quantity of every magnetically sorted T cell population. Genomic DNA was isolated from each sorted fraction and quantified by UV absorbance on a Nanodrop 2000c. On the study overall, not on this receptor specifically: Pairwise subsampling indicated that sequencing depth was expected to affect the degree of clonotype sharing among donors. Approximately 5% of naive CD4, approximately 3.7% of naive CD8, approximately 2.2% of memory CD4, and 0.35% to 0.5% of memory CD8 clonotypes were shared across a few donors. Incomplete sequencing was indicated by rarefaction of sorted-subset datasets, despite the large sequencing depth. Compared with non-shared clonotypes, clonotypes shared by all four sorted-subset donors had higher generation probabilities. Sampling was limited to blood, and TCR repertoires in tissue likely differ from TCR repertoires in blood. The genetic and exposure-history diversity represented was limited by the small number of donors. Larger estimated clonotype richness was generally found for naive subsets than for memory subsets.

Using the deep immunoSEQ assay, TCR CDR3 regions were amplified from genomic DNA by multiplex PCR. Extracted genomic DNA from each cell subset was spread evenly across all wells of several immunoSEQ 96-well plates, with each plate serving as a replicate. For sorted subsets, approximately 210 ng of genomic DNA, equivalent to roughly 30,000 T cell genomes, went into each replicate PCR. Purified libraries were quantified with a Qubit 3.0 fluorometer, sized on a Bioanalyzer 2100, and re-quantified with the KAPA Library Quantification kit. Each immunoSEQ 96-well plate was sequenced on its own single-read 150-cycle Illumina NextSeq 550 flow cell. The authors processed their data as follows. Because the immunoSEQ output included only junctional sequences and no quality scores, the filtering could not be the same as the filtering used for full-length reads. To assign V/J genes and CDR3, sequences were annotated using PyIR, a Python wrapper for IgBLAST v1.9, with IMGT germline references. Reads were removed for weak V/J assignments (E-value above 1e-6), missing CDR3, stop codons, out-of-frame junctions, or ambiguous translated residues. V3J clonotypes were defined as sequences sharing an identical inferred V gene, J gene, and CDR3 amino acid sequence. To compute the percentage overlap between repertoires, the number of shared unique clonotypes was divided by the size of the smaller repertoire. RTK rarefaction, the Chao1 estimator, and Recon v2.1 estimates of unobserved clonotypes were used to assess repertoire richness. For all TCRbeta clonotypes obtained by the gDNA method from four donors, generation probabilities were computed with OLGA. TCRdb stores this immuneACCESS table with in-frame sequences only. Part of the clones is absent; in the studies checked, under half of the shortfall reflects unresolved V genes, and no reason is known for the rest. V and J calls and clone size come straight from that table; D and trimming were deduced from the DNA. The sample table holds 550,000 to 850,000 clones, of which roughly 70% were seen once. The top ten constitute over 1.5% of the sample.

As to this clone: This receptor's antigen is unknown. Base qualities were left out, and no much larger clone turns up one base away.

The CDR3 runs 18 residues from the cysteine to the phenylalanine. CDR3 DNA only is kept here, 54 bases in frame from base 1. This sequence uses TRBV21-1 and TRBJ2-3. TRBV21-1 is designated a pseudogene. This TCR was recovered from a woman between 25 and 40 years old in good health. The source material was memory CD4+ T cells sorted from blood. Taken with the paper, the label for cell subset or site translates to: CD45RA-negative fraction. The DNA sequence is TGTGCCAGCAGCGAAAAAGGCCCCCGGCAGGAGAGCACAGATACGCAGTATTTT. Its coded protein is CASSEKGPRQESTDTQYF.